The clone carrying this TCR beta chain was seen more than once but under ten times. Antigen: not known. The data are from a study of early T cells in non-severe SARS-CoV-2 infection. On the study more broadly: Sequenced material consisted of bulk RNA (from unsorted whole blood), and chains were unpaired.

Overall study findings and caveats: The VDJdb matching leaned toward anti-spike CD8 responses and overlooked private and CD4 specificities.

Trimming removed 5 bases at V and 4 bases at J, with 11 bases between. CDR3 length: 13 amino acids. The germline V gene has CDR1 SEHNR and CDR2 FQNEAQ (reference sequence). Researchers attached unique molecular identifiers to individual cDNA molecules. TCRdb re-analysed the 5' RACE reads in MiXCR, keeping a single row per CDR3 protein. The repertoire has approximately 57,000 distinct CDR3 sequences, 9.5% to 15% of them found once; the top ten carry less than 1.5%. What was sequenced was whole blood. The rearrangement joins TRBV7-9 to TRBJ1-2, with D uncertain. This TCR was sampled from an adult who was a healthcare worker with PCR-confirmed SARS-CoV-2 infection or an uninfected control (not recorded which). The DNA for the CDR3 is TGTGCCAGCAGCCCGGACGGTCGCTATGGCTACACCTTC. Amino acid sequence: CASSPDGRYGYTF.